Following are 29 T cell receptor beta chains from one sample sequenced in a study of beta chain features in type 1 diabetes (dated by TCRdb to the late 2010s). Library creation used the immunoSEQ multiplex PCR assay. All of the isolated RNA was reverse transcribed with the High Capacity cDNA Reverse Transcription Kit, so expressed TCRB transcripts were sequenced. This immuneACCESS table, as held by TCRdb, lists in-frame sequences with V and J called but not all clones. Of the missing ones, under half trace to an unresolved V gene in checked studies; the others have no known cause. The sample table contains about 450,000 clones; only one count was recorded for over 10% of them. The top ten hold 0.045% to 0.05% of the sample. The specimen sequenced was naive CD4+ T cells from blood. The sample's cell subset or site label, decoded: true naive CD4+ T cells. Receptors originate from a young woman in good health.

In its sample, this clone was seen a few times. In DNA, the CDR3 is TGTGCCAGCAGTTACTTTTCCGGAATATCTGGAAACACCATATATTTT. Translation: CASSYFSGISGNTIYF. The rearrangement joins TRBV6-5 to TRBJ1-3; D gene unclear. V gave up 1 base and J gave up 1 base, with 11 bases separating them. Germline V gene data show CDR1 as MNHEY and CDR2 as SVGAGI. The CDR3 contains 16 residues.

This clone showed up just a few times. The chain employs TRBV19 and TRBJ1-2; TRBD1 aligns across 10 bases. V shed 6 bases, J shed 7 bases, and the junction held 8 bases outside the gene matches. Germline CDR1 reads LNHDA; CDR2 reads SQIVND (reference sequence). The CDR3 contains 14 residues. DNA for the CDR3: TGTGCCAGTAGCATGGGACAGGGGCTATCTGGCTACACCTTC. Its translation: CASSMGQGLSGYTF.

The V and J genes are TRBV5-1 and TRBJ2-1, with unresolved D. This CDR3 is built from 15 residues. The germline V and J ends were trimmed by 0 bases and 10 bases, with 17 bases remaining between them. CDR1 and CDR2 (germline): SGHRS, YFSETQ. The CDR3 DNA sequence: TGCGCCAGCAGCTTGGAGCTCGGAGTCTACTGGGAGCAGTTCTTC. Protein product: CASSLELGVYWEQFF.

J is TRBJ2-7 and V is TRBV11-3; 8 bases match TRBD1. The germline V gene has CDR1 SGHNT and CDR2 YENEEA. The trim removed 2 bases at V and 7 bases at J, leaving 10 bases unmatched. The CDR3 is 15 residues long. CDR3 sequence reads: CASSLNQGAVFEQYF. CDR3 coding DNA: TGTGCCAGCAGCTTAAACCAGGGGGCTGTCTTTGAGCAGTACTTC. Supplemented by reference TRBV11-3 and TRBJ2-7, the full variable domain reads EAGVVQSPRYKIIEKKQPVAFWCNPISGHNTLYWYLQNLGQGPELLIRYENEEAVDDSQLPKDRFSAERLKGVDSTLKIQPAELGDSAVYLCASSLNQGAVFEQYFGPGTRLTVT.

This clone has a handful of counts. The J gene is TRBJ2-6, the V gene TRBV30; D not certain. Germline loops: CDR1 GTSNPN, CDR2 SVGIG (reference sequence). V was cut by 5 bases and J by 0 bases, with 11 bases left in between. This CDR3 spans 15 amino acids. This CDR3 reads CAWDQELSGANVLTF. CDR3 nucleotides: TGTGCCTGGGATCAGGAGCTCTCTGGGGCCAACGTCCTGACTTTC.

There are a few counts of this clone. The chain couples TRBV7-2 to TRBJ2-5; D uncertain. This CDR3 is built from 15 residues. V lost 7 bases, J lost 5 bases, and 20 bases lay in between. The germline CDR1 and CDR2 sequences are SGHTA and FQGNSA. In DNA, the CDR3 is TGTGCCAGCACCCTGGCCTCATATGCGGCGGAGACCCAGTACTTC. Translating gives CASTLASYAAETQYF.

This clone has a single count. V and J are TRBV20-1 and TRBJ1-2, with unresolved D. This CDR3 contains 11 residues. V was trimmed by 6 bases and J by 4 bases, leaving 9 bases between them. Looked up from germline, CDR1 is DFQATT and CDR2 is SNEGSKA (reference sequence). The CDR3 nucleotides read TGCAGTGCAGTGGGTATCTATGGCTACACCTTC. Protein product: CSAVGIYGYTF.

This clone has just a few counts. The chain links TRBV10-3 to TRBJ2-7; D is ambiguous. CDR3 length: 12 amino acids. Germline V lookup: CDR1 ENHRY, CDR2 SYGVKD. V lost 5 bases, J lost 3 bases, and 8 bases lay in between. The CDR3 DNA sequence: TGTGCCATCAGTCCAGACATCTACGAGCAGTACGTC. Translation gives CAISPDIYEQYV.

This clone was detected a few times. The chain joins TRBV11-1 to TRBJ2-1; D might be TRBD2 (5 bases). Germline CDR1 reads SGHAT; CDR2 reads FQDESV (reference sequence). Trimming cost V 1 base and J 2 bases, with 9 bases left between them. The CDR3 runs to 15 residues. Written as DNA, the CDR3 is TGTGCCAGCAGCTTAGGCGGGCTACCCTACAATGAGCAGTTCTTC. Translation gives CASSLGGLPYNEQFF.

In its sample, this clone was seen a few times. The J gene is TRBJ2-7, the V gene TRBV28; maybe TRBD1 (6 bases). CDR1 is MDHEN and CDR2 is SYDVKM in the germline V gene. The ends were cut back, 8 bases at V and 0 bases at J, with 14 bases in the middle. The CDR3 is 14 amino acids. The CDR3 loop is CASRRQDSSYEQYV. The DNA for the CDR3 is TGTGCCAGCCGCCGGCAGGACAGCTCCTACGAGCAGTACGTC.

This clone has just a few counts. The gene calls are TRBV9 and TRBJ2-3; 7 nucleotides match TRBD1. Germline V gene lookup returns CDR1 SGDLS and CDR2 YYNGEE. V lost 1 base to trimming and J lost 3 bases; unmatched junction nucleotides: 11. This CDR3 region has 17 residues. The CDR3 region has the DNA TGTGCCAGCAGCGTAAGCTTTCCGGGACAGAGTACAGATACGCAGTATTTT. Amino acids: CASSVSFPGQSTDTQYF.

This clone was seen a handful of times. The genes are TRBV11-1 and TRBJ2-1; D is unclear. V was pared by 4 bases and J by 9 bases, with 7 bases between. The CDR3 runs to 11 residues. CDR1 is SGHAT and CDR2 is FQDESV in the germline V gene (reference sequence). CDR3 protein: CASSSRSEQFF. The CDR3 coding sequence is TGTGCCAGCAGCTCCCGGAGTGAGCAGTTCTTC. The whole variable domain, filled in from reference TRBV11-1 and TRBJ2-1, reads EAEVAQSPRYKITEKSQAVAFWCDPISGHATLYWYRQILGQGPELLVQFQDESVVDDSQLPKDRFSAERLKGVDSTLKIQPAELGDSAMYLCASSSRSEQFFGPGTRLTVL.

This clone was counted between two and nine times. J is TRBJ2-5 and V is TRBV5-1, with D possibly being TRBD1 (5 bases). The CDR3 runs to 16 residues. With 4 bases removed from V and 4 bases from J, the gap between germline ends came to 20 bases. The germline CDR1 and CDR2 sequences are SGHRS and YFSETQ. The CDR3 bases are TGCGCCAGCAGCCAACGGGCAGGGCCGGGTCGAGAGACCCAGTACTTC. This gives the protein CASSQRAGPGRETQYF.

This clone occurred a few times. The rearrangement uses TRBV7-9 and TRBJ2-7, with no clear D. The V and J ends lost 3 bases and 4 bases respectively, with 10 bases between them. Germline V gene data show CDR1 as SEHNR and CDR2 as FQNEAQ (reference sequence). This CDR3 region has 13 residues. Here the CDR3 DNA reads TGTGCCAGCAGCTTTGACGGGTTTTACGAGCAGTACTTC. Amino acids: CASSFDGFYEQYF.

This clone was observed a single time. DNA for the CDR3: TGTGCCAGTAGAACCCTTAACTATGGCTACACCTTC. Translation gives CASRTLNYGYTF. This chain joins TRBV19 and TRBJ1-2; D gene uncertain. The germline CDR1 and CDR2 sequences are LNHDA and SQIVND (reference sequence). V lost 6 bases and J lost 1, with 6 bases in between. CDR3 size: 12 residues.

This clone was counted a few times. The rearrangement links TRBV7-3 to TRBJ2-1; 11 positions match TRBD1. J gave up 3 bases and V 5 bases, and 3 bases lay outside the gene matches. Per germline, CDR1 SGHTA and CDR2 FQGTGA. This CDR3 contains 15 residues. The CDR3 here is CASSLGQGVYNEQFF. The CDR3 DNA is TGTGCCAGCAGCCTGGGACAGGGGGTCTACAATGAGCAGTTCTTC.

The table lists this clone with a few counts. The chain employs TRBV18 and TRBJ2-2, with 12 bases identical to TRBD2. Per the germline V gene, CDR1 is KGHSH and CDR2 is LQKENI. This CDR3 region has 14 residues. V shed 8 bases and J 5 bases; nucleotides not matched to a gene: 3. This chain's CDR3 is CASTGTSGTGELFF. CDR3 DNA sequence: TGTGCCAGCACAGGGACTAGCGGGACCGGGGAGCTGTTTTTT.

This clone was picked up a small number of times. The gene calls are TRBV7-9 and TRBJ2-1; 9 bases align to TRBD1. Per the germline V gene, CDR1 is SEHNR and CDR2 is FQNEAQ (reference sequence). V lost 4 bases to trimming and J lost 10 bases; unmatched junction nucleotides: 8. The CDR3 loop spans 14 amino acids. The DNA of the CDR3 is TGTGCCAGCAGCTCCGGGACAGGGAGGTTGGAGCAGTTCTTC. This translates into CASSSGTGRLEQFF. Supplemented by reference TRBV7-9 and TRBJ2-1, the full variable domain reads DTGVSQNPRHKITKRGQNVTFRCDPISEHNRLYWYRQTLGQGPEFLTYFQNEAQLEKSRLLSDRFSAERPKGSFSTLEIQRTEQGDSAMYLCASSSGTGRLEQFFGPGTRLTVL.

This clone was seen only a few times. The gene calls are TRBV7-3 and TRBJ2-1, with TRBD2 as a possible D gene (6 bases). Germline CDR1 and CDR2: SGHTA and FQGTGA. Trimming removed 5 bases at V and 4 bases at J, with 15 bases between. This CDR3 region has 15 residues. The CDR3 DNA reads TGTGCCAGCAGCCCCTCGGAGGGCCGATACAATGAGCAGTTCTTC. It translates to CASSPSEGRYNEQFF.

The chain joins TRBV4-3 to TRBJ2-5; maybe TRBD1 (5 bases). The CDR3 runs 16 residues. V lost 0 bases to trimming and J lost 0 bases, with 11 bases between them. The V gene's germline CDR1 is LGHNA and CDR2 YSLEER. For the CDR3, the DNA is TGCGCCAGCAGCCAAGATCATAGACAGTACCAAGAGACCCAGTACTTC. This gives the protein CASSQDHRQYQETQYF.

V and J are TRBV7-6 and TRBJ2-7; D is possibly TRBD1 or TRBD2 (6 bases each). V shed 4 bases and J shed 10 bases, with 14 bases lying between them. This CDR3 is 12 amino acids long. The germline V gene has CDR1 SGHVS and CDR2 FNYEAQ. In nucleotides, the CDR3 is TGTGCCAGCAGCTCCTGGGGGGCGGAACAGTACTTC. Translation: CASSSWGAEQYF.

J is TRBJ2-6 and V is TRBV9; TRBD2 matches 7 bases. The V gene end was trimmed by 5 bases and the J gene end by 1 base; junction bases not matched to a gene: 12. This CDR3 is 18 amino acids long. Germline V gene lookup returns CDR1 SGDLS and CDR2 YYNGEE. In nucleotides, the CDR3 is TGTGCCAGCAGTTCAGCGGGAACTTGGCTTTCTGGGGCCAACGTCCTGACTTTC. Amino acids: CASSSAGTWLSGANVLTF.

This clone was observed a handful of times. The gene calls are TRBV7-3 and TRBJ2-1; 11 bases are shared with TRBD2. Germline CDR1 reads SGHTA; CDR2 reads FQGTGA. V was pared by 6 bases and J by 0 bases, with 10 bases of the junction left unmatched. This CDR3 is built from 18 residues. CDR3 sequence reads: CASSSTSGIFSSYNEQFF. The DNA of the CDR3 is TGTGCCAGCAGTTCGACTAGCGGGATTTTCAGCTCCTACAATGAGCAGTTCTTC.

V usage is TRBV14 and J usage is TRBJ2-2; the D is unclear. The CDR3 covers 14 residues. CDR1 and CDR2 from the germline V gene are SGHDN and FVKESK. V shed 4 bases and J shed 3 bases, with 9 bases lying between them. CDR3 region: CASSRAIDTGELFF. In nucleotides, the CDR3 is TGTGCCAGCAGCCGAGCTATAGACACCGGGGAGCTGTTTTTT. Filled out from reference TRBV14 and TRBJ2-2, the complete variable domain reads EAGVTQFPSHSVIEKGQTVTLRCDPISGHDNLYWYRRVMGKEIKFLLHFVKESKQDESGMPNNRFLAERTGGTYSTLKVQPAELEDSGVYFCASSRAIDTGELFFGEGSRLTVL.

The gene calls are TRBV7-2 and TRBJ2-5; unclear D gene. The V and J ends lost 1 base and 0 bases respectively, with 6 bases between them. The CDR3 spans 14 residues. Germline CDR1 SGHTA, CDR2 FQGNSA. This CDR3 is CASSLVQYQETQYF. In nucleotides, the CDR3 is TGTGCCAGCAGCTTAGTCCAGTACCAAGAGACCCAGTACTTC. The whole variable domain, filled in from reference TRBV7-2 and TRBJ2-5, reads GAGVSQSPSNKVTEKGKDVELRCDPISGHTALYWYRQSLGQGLEFLIYFQGNSAPDKSGLPSDRFSAERTGGSVSTLTIQRTQQEDSAVYLCASSLVQYQETQYFGPGTRLLVL.

The chain is built from TRBV13 and TRBJ2-7; tentatively, D is TRBD1 or TRBD2 (5 bases each). This CDR3 region has 13 residues. V lost 7 bases and J 12 bases, leaving 22 bases between the germline ends. The germline gives CDR1 PRHDT, CDR2 FYEKMQ (reference sequence). The DNA for the CDR3 is TGTGCCAGCACCCGGTCTCGGGGCGCGATGCTGTACGTC. It translates to CASTRSRGAMLYV.

The rearrangement joins TRBV15 to TRBJ2-5; D remains ambiguous. The germline V gene encodes CDR1 LNHNV and CDR2 YYDKDF (reference sequence). V lost 5 bases and J 7 bases, leaving 20 bases between the germline ends. The CDR3 length is 15 residues. The CDR3 spells CATSARAPNLGTQYF. The CDR3 DNA sequence: TGTGCCACCAGCGCTAGGGCCCCCAATCTGGGGACCCAGTACTTC.

V and J are TRBV7-2 and TRBJ2-1, with a possible D match to TRBD1 (6 bases). The CDR3 is made up of 16 amino acids. V gave up 5 bases and J gave up 3 bases, with 17 bases separating them. The germline gives CDR1 SGHTA, CDR2 FQGNSA. The CDR3, as DNA: TGTGCCAGCAGCCCTAGGCGAGGGGGTCTCTACAATGAGCAGTTCTTC. Amino acid sequence: CASSPRRGGLYNEQFF.

The table lists this clone with a few counts. The CDR3 spells CAWSVSLAGASEQFF. The CDR3 nucleotides are TGTGCCTGGAGTGTAAGCCTAGCGGGAGCTAGTGAGCAGTTCTTC. The chain joins TRBV30 to TRBJ2-1; TRBD2 matches at 10 bases. Germline CDR1 and CDR2: GTSNPN and SVGIG (reference sequence). The CDR3 consists of 15 residues. V was clipped by 0 bases and J by 9 bases; unmatched bases: 8.